The entry below describes one T cell receptor beta chain. The data stem from a study of human thymus T cells. The CDR3 length is 14 residues. Germline CDR1 is SGHTS and CDR2 is YDEGEE. Losses at the gene ends were 4 bases for V and 7 bases for J; bases not matched to a gene: 6. Produced via immunoSEQ multiplex PCR; TCRdb's table is partial and in-frame only. The table shows some 44,000 clones, with 95% occurring only once. This receptor was taken from a girl under two years old with a congenital heart defect but otherwise immunologically healthy. Sample: blood. This rearrangement joins TRBV5-8 to TRBJ1-5; 9 bases line up with TRBD1. CDR3 nucleotide sequence: TGTGCCAGCAGCCCGGGACAGGGAGGCCAGCCCCAGCATTTT. Its translation is CASSPGQGGQPQHF.